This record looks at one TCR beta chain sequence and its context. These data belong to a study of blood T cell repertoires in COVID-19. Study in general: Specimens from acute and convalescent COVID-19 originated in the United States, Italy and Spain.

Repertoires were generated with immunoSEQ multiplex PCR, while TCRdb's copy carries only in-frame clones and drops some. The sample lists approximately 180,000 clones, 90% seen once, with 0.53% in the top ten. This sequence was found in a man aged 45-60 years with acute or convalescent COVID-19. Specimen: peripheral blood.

This chain's CDR3 is CASSMGRNYGYTF. For the CDR3, the DNA is TGTGCCAGCAGTATGGGGCGAAACTATGGCTACACCTTC. The chain carries TRBV5-8 and TRBJ1-2, with D perhaps TRBD1 (5 bases). Between the trimmed V and J ends, which lost 5 bases and 2 bases, there was a span of 10 bases. This CDR3 contains 13 residues. The V gene's germline CDR1 is SGHTS and CDR2 YDEGEE.